This TCR beta chain came from a study of CD8+CD57+ T cells in acquired aplastic anemia. Study outcomes and limitations: Patients were compared with controls for CD8+ Simpson's diversity, and no significant difference emerged.

The sequenced patients had an expansion of CD8+CD57+ cells seen by flow cytometry. Genomic DNA provided the template from which TCR beta VDJ and CDR3 profiles were obtained. MiXCR, applied by TCRdb to the reads, yields one record per CDR3 protein. The sample comprises 150,000 or so distinct CDR3 sequences, less than 50% of which are singletons, and 3% to 4% rests with the top ten. This CDR3 has 13 amino acids. J lost 6 bases, V lost 1 base, and 0 bases had no gene match. This clonotype was seen repeatedly, ten times or more. Antigen specificity is unknown. The rearrangement joins TRBV12-3 or TRBV12-4 to TRBJ2-1; 7 bases match TRBD1. Sequenced sample: sorted CD4+, CD8+, or CD8+CD57+ T cells (not recorded which) from PBMCs. This sequence originates from a human donor with aplastic anemia. CDR3 coding DNA: TGTGCCAGCAGTTTAGGGACAGGCAATGAGCAGTTCTTC. It encodes CASSLGTGNEQFF.